The 4 T cell receptor beta chains below were found in one sample sequenced in a study of cytomegalovirus exposure and HLA in healthy donors. PCR used 60 Vbeta primers and 13 Jbeta primers. The data were produced by immunoSEQ multiplex PCR, yet TCRdb's version contains in-frame clones alone and is incomplete. Of about 160,000 clones listed, 65% to 90% were seen once; the top ten hold approximately 12%. Sequencing was done on a sample of PBMCs. These receptors came from a man over 45 in good health and CMV-seropositive.

V and J are TRBV6-1 and TRBJ1-5; 7 nucleotides line up with TRBD1. This CDR3 has 15 residues. J was trimmed by 2 bases and V by 6 bases; bases with no gene match: 7. Germline V gene lookup returns CDR1 MNHNS and CDR2 SASEGT. The CDR3 reads CASRTGIGGNQPQHF. The CDR3 region has the DNA TGTGCCAGCAGGACAGGGATCGGCGGCAATCAGCCCCAGCATTTT.

This chain joins TRBV19 and TRBJ2-3; TRBD1 matches 10 bases. Germline loops: CDR1 LNHDA, CDR2 SQIVND (reference sequence). The CDR3 has 14 amino acids. V lost 4 bases, J lost 4 bases, and 2 bases stayed unmatched. The CDR3 spells CASSKGQGSDTQYF. Written as DNA, the CDR3 is TGTGCCAGTAGTAAGGGACAGGGGTCAGATACGCAGTATTTT.

J is TRBJ1-5 and V is TRBV6-6; 7 bases line up with TRBD1. The V and J ends lost 6 bases and 4 bases, in that order; junction bases with no gene match: 6. Germline V gene lookup returns CDR1 MNHNY and CDR2 SVGAGI (reference sequence). CDR3 length equals 14 residues. CDR3 loop: CASSLLQGNQPQHF. In DNA, the CDR3 is TGTGCCAGCAGCCTTTTACAGGGGAATCAGCCCCAGCATTTT.

This sequence joins TRBV5-1 and TRBJ2-2; 8 bases map to TRBD1. J was trimmed by 1 base and V by 0 bases; bases with no gene match: 2. Germline loops: CDR1 SGHRS, CDR2 YFSETQ. CDR3 size: 16 residues. The CDR3 bases are TGCGCCAGCAGCTTGGCAGGACAGGGGAACACCGGGGAGCTGTTTTTT. It encodes CASSLAGQGNTGELFF.